Following are 18 T cell receptor beta chains from one sample sequenced in a study of cytomegalovirus exposure and HLA in healthy donors (dated by TCRdb to about 2017). The library was built by means of the immunoSEQ multiplex PCR assay. The multiplex PCR relied on a mix of 60 forward primers for TCR Vbeta segments and 13 reverse primers for TCR Jbeta segments. The source is immuneACCESS, and TCRdb retained only in-frame sequences with V and J called. Part of the clones is not carried over; for the studies checked, unresolved V genes explain less than half of this, and the remainder is unexplained. The table for this sample lists nearly 110,000 clones; about 84% of them were counted only once. The ten largest make up 2% to 2.5% of the sample. Sequenced input: PBMCs. Source of these receptors: a man aged 30 to 39 in good health and CMV-seronegative.

The rearrangement joins TRBV15 to TRBJ2-1, with 7 bases fitting TRBD2. V lost 8 bases, J lost 4 bases, and 11 bases stayed unmatched. The CDR3 spans 15 residues. Germline V CDR1 and CDR2: LNHNV, YYDKDF (reference sequence). CDR3 loop: CATGRYPGGYNEQFF. CDR3 DNA sequence: TGTGCCACCGGGCGGTATCCCGGGGGGTACAATGAGCAGTTCTTC.

The chain's CDR3 is CASRSPGASGNTIYF. CDR3 DNA: TGTGCCAGCAGATCCCCAGGGGCCTCTGGAAACACCATATATTTT. The chain uses TRBV28 and TRBJ1-3; D possibly corresponds to TRBD1 (6 bases). This CDR3 spans 15 amino acids. Germline assignment: CDR1 MDHEN and CDR2 SYDVKM. Trimming left V 6 bases short and J 0 bases short, with 12 bases between.

The chain uses TRBV30 and TRBJ2-1; perhaps TRBD2 as D (7 bases). This CDR3 has 15 amino acids. V lost 2 bases, J lost 12 bases, and 23 bases lay in between. The germline V gene encodes CDR1 GTSNPN and CDR2 SVGIG (reference sequence). CDR3 residues: CAWSSWRGPKIVQFF. CDR3 DNA sequence: TGTGCCTGGAGTTCGTGGCGGGGGCCTAAGATTGTGCAGTTCTTC.

The chain couples TRBV5-6 to TRBJ1-2; TRBD1 matches 8 bases. CDR1 SGHDT and CDR2 YYEEEE come from the germline V gene. Trimming cost V 4 bases and J 8 bases; bases outside gene matches: 4. There are 12 residues in the CDR3. CDR3 region: CASSNSGGGYTF. The CDR3 region has the DNA TGTGCCAGCAGCAACTCAGGGGGCGGCTACACCTTC.

This sequence joins TRBV25-1 and TRBJ2-5, with 8 bases fitting TRBD2. Germline V gives CDR1 MGHDK, CDR2 SYGVNS. Germline trimming cut 6 bases from V and 2 bases from J; bases unmatched to any gene: 5. CDR3 length equals 14 residues. In DNA, the CDR3 is TGTGCCAGCAGGCCGGGGGGGAAACAAGAGACCCAGTACTTC. Translating it yields CASRPGGKQETQYF.

The V and J genes are TRBV12-2 and TRBJ1-1. TRBV12-2 constitutes a pseudogene. The CDR3 sequence is 15 residues long. The CDR3 sequence: CASRLDTGRDTEAFF. Written as DNA, the CDR3 is TGTGCAAGTCGCTTAGACACCGGGAGGGACACTGAAGCTTTCTTT.

This clone was observed once. V gene TRBV7-8 combines with J gene TRBJ2-1, with D perhaps matching TRBD1 (5 bases). Trimming removed 0 bases from V and 8 bases from J, with 23 bases in between. CDR3 length: 18 amino acids. Germline values: CDR1 SGHVS, CDR2 FQNEAQ. The chain's CDR3 is CASSLARGGGQGPDEQFF. CDR3 coding DNA: TGTGCCAGCAGCTTAGCTAGGGGTGGTGGCCAAGGGCCGGATGAGCAGTTCTTC.

The chain links TRBV5-1 to TRBJ1-5; 10 bases map to TRBD1. After removal of 0 bases from V and 7 bases from J, the junction contained 4 bases not matched to a gene. This CDR3 is built from 15 residues. Germline V CDR1 and CDR2: SGHRS, YFSETQ. The CDR3 coding sequence is TGCGCCAGCAGCTTGGGGACAGGGGGAGGCCAGCCCCAGCATTTT. Its protein is CASSLGTGGGQPQHF.

This clone was detected once. The chain employs TRBV11-2 and TRBJ2-6; no clear D. V dropped 1 base and J dropped 0 bases, with 4 bases sitting between them. This CDR3 has 15 amino acids. Per germline, CDR1 SGHAT and CDR2 FQNNGV. CDR3 in DNA: TGTGCCAGCAGCTTAGGGGCCTCTGGGGCCAACGTCCTGACTTTC. Its protein is CASSLGASGANVLTF. Full variable domain (remainder filled in from reference TRBV11-2 and TRBJ2-6): EAGVAQSPRYKIIEKRQSVAFWCNPISGHATLYWYQQILGQGPKLLIQFQNNGVVDDSQLPKDRFSAERLKGVDSTLKIQPAKLEDSAVYLCASSLGASGANVLTFGAGSRLTVL.

The rearrangement joins TRBV25-1 to TRBJ2-1; maybe TRBD2 (7 bases). The CDR3 loop spans 11 amino acids. Germline-derived CDR1 and CDR2 are MGHDK and SYGVNS. The V end was cut by 8 bases, the J end by 9 bases, with 11 bases between. The CDR3 region has the DNA TGTGCCAGCGGGGGGGCGGTTGAGCAGTTCTTC. Translating gives CASGGAVEQFF.

The chain recombines TRBV11-2 with TRBJ1-2; TRBD1 might be the D (6 bases). Trimming pared 5 bases from V and 13 bases from J, leaving 17 bases between. This CDR3 is 12 amino acids long. Germline lookup yields CDR1 SGHAT and CDR2 FQNNGV. The DNA for the CDR3 is TGTGCCAGCAGCCAGGGGTGGGACACCGGCACCTTC. Translation gives CASSQGWDTGTF.

This chain's CDR3 is CASRGGAGFTGELFF. The DNA of the CDR3 is TGTGCCAGCAGAGGGGGGGCAGGGTTCACCGGGGAGCTGTTTTTT. The genes are TRBV5-4 and TRBJ2-2; possible D gene TRBD2, 7 bases. The CDR3 is made up of 15 amino acids. Germline CDR1 is SGHNT and CDR2 is YYREEE (reference sequence). The V end was cut by 5 bases, the J end by 4 bases, with 15 bases between.

A few counts support this clone. This chain joins TRBV28 and TRBJ2-1; TRBD1 agrees at 10 bases. With V trimmed by 4 bases and J by 4 bases, 4 bases remained unmatched. The CDR3 covers 15 residues. Germline V CDR1 and CDR2: MDHEN, SYDVKM. CDR3 sequence reads: CASSSGTGDYNEQFF. CDR3 in DNA: TGTGCCAGCAGTTCCGGGACAGGGGATTACAATGAGCAGTTCTTC.

The J gene is TRBJ2-7, the V gene TRBV13; 8 nucleotides match TRBD1. Per the germline V gene, CDR1 is PRHDT and CDR2 is FYEKMQ (reference sequence). J lost 2 bases, V lost 5 bases, and 8 bases had no gene match. The CDR3 totals 15 residues. This CDR3 reads CASSHTDRAPYEQYF. The CDR3 DNA follows: TGTGCCAGCAGCCACACGGACAGGGCCCCCTACGAGCAGTACTTC.

This clone was seen a single time. The rearrangement uses TRBV10-1 and TRBJ2-1; TRBD2 matches 12 bases. This CDR3 contains 16 residues. Germline trimming cut 4 bases from V and 6 bases from J; bases unmatched to any gene: 7. Germline-derived CDR1 and CDR2 are WNHNN and SYGVQD (reference sequence). This chain's CDR3 is CASSGLAGGAINEQFF. The CDR3, as DNA: TGCGCCAGCAGTGGCCTAGCGGGGGGGGCAATCAATGAGCAGTTCTTC.

CDR3 sequence (DNA): TGCGCCAGCAGCTTGGTAGCGCCTTACAATGAGCAGTTCTTC. As protein: CASSLVAPYNEQFF. The V gene is TRBV5-1, the J gene TRBJ2-1; a weak D match, TRBD2 (5 bases). CDR3 length: 14 residues. Germline V gene sequence: CDR1 SGHRS, CDR2 YFSETQ. V lost 0 bases, J lost 4 bases, and 8 bases lay in between. Based on the CDR3 plus reference TRBV5-1 and TRBJ2-1, the full variable domain is KAGVTQTPRYLIKTRGQQVTLSCSPISGHRSVSWYQQTPGQGLQFLFEYFSETQRNKGNFPGRFSGRQFSNSRSEMNVSTLELGDSALYLCASSLVAPYNEQFFGPGTRLTVL.

The sample holds a few counts of this clone. V and J are TRBV25-1 and TRBJ2-7, with 11 bases that match TRBD2. CDR3 length equals 14 residues. The trim removed 2 bases at V and 4 bases at J, leaving 1 base unmatched. CDR1 and CDR2 from the germline V gene are MGHDK and SYGVNS. The CDR3 nucleotides are TGTGCCAGCAGTGAAACTAGCGGGAGATACGAGCAGTACTTC. It is translated as CASSETSGRYEQYF.

This clone was found a few times. The rearrangement joins TRBV10-2 to TRBJ1-1; no clear D gene. Trimming took 0 bases from V and 3 from J, leaving 11 bases between them. Germline CDR1 and CDR2: WSHSY and SAAADI. The CDR3 contains 15 residues. Here the CDR3 reads CASSESWASHTEAFF. CDR3 DNA sequence: TGCGCCAGCAGTGAGTCGTGGGCGAGTCACACTGAAGCTTTCTTT.